The source of this T cell receptor beta chain is a study of OX40 agonist ivuxolimab in advanced cancers. The assay was immunoSEQ multiplex PCR, and TCRdb's table has in-frame clones only and misses some. There are over 45,000 clones in the sample; approximately 86% occur only once, and roughly 1.1% lies in the top ten. The germline V gene has CDR1 SGHTA and CDR2 FQGNSA. This CDR3 is built from 17 residues. V lost 3 bases and J 1 base, leaving 17 bases between the germline ends. The V call is TRBV7-2, the J call TRBJ2-3, with D unresolved. This clonotype originated in an adult with an advanced solid tumor such as melanoma, head and neck, liver or kidney cancer. The sample in question was CD4+ or CD8+ T cells sorted from blood, obtained in a trial of the OX40 agonist ivuxolimab. This chain's CDR3 is CASSFDPPGSRTDTQYF. The CDR3 region has the DNA TGTGCCAGCAGCTTCGACCCCCCCGGCTCGCGCACAGATACGCAGTATTTT. The whole variable domain, remainder taken from reference TRBV7-2 and TRBJ2-3, is GAGVSQSPSNKVTEKGKDVELRCDPISGHTALYWYRQSLGQGLEFLIYFQGNSAPDKSGLPSDRFSAERTGGSVSTLTIQRTQQEDSAVYLCASSFDPPGSRTDTQYFGPGTRLTVL.